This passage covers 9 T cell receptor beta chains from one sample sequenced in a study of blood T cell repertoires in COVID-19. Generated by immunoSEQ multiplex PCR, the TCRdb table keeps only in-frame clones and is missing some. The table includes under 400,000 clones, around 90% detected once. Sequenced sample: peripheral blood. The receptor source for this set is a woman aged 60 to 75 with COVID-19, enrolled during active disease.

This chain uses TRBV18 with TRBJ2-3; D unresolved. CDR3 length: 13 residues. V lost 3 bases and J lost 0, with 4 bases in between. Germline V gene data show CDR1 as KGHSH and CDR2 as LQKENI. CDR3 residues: CASSPGSTDTQYF. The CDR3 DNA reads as TGTGCCAGCTCACCCGGGAGCACAGATACGCAGTATTTT.

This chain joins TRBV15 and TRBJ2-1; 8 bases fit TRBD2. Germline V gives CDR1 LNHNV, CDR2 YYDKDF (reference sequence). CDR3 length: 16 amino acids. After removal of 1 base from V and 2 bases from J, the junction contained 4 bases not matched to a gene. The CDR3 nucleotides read TGTGCCACCAGCAGAGGGACTAGCAGCACCTACAATGAGCAGTTCTTC. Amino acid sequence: CATSRGTSSTYNEQFF.

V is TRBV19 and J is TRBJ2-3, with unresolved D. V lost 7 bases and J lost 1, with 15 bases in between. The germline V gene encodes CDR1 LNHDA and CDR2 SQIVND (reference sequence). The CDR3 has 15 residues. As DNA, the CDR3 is TGTGCCAGTACCCAAAGTGGGCCTCGCACAGATACGCAGTATTTT. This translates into CASTQSGPRTDTQYF.

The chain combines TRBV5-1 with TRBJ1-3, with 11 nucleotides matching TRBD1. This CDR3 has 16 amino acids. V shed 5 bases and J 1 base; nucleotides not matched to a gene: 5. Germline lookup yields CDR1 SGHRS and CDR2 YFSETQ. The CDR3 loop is CASSLDRGPSGNTIYF. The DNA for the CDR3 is TGCGCCAGCAGTCTGGACAGGGGGCCGTCTGGAAACACCATATATTTT. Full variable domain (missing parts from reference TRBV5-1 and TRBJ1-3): KAGVTQTPRYLIKTRGQQVTLSCSPISGHRSVSWYQQTPGQGLQFLFEYFSETQRNKGNFPGRFSGRQFSNSRSEMNVSTLELGDSALYLCASSLDRGPSGNTIYFGEGSWLTVV.

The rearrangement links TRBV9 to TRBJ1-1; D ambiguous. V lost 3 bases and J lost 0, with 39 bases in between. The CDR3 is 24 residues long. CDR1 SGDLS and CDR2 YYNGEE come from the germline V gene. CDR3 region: CASSALSRGPGVGHTSQMNTEAFF. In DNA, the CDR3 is TGTGCCAGCAGCGCCCTCTCGAGAGGGCCCGGGGTCGGTCACACCAGCCAAATGAACACTGAAGCTTTCTTT.

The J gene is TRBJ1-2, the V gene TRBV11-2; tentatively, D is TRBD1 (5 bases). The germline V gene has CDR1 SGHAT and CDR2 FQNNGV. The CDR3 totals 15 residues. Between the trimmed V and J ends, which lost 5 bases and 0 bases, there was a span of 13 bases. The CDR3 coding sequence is TGTGCCAGCAGCGCCCGGACAACGTCTAACTATGGCTACACCTTC. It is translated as CASSARTTSNYGYTF. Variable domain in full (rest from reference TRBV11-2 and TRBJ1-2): EAGVAQSPRYKIIEKRQSVAFWCNPISGHATLYWYQQILGQGPKLLIQFQNNGVVDDSQLPKDRFSAERLKGVDSTLKIQPAKLEDSAVYLCASSARTTSNYGYTFGSGTRLTVV.

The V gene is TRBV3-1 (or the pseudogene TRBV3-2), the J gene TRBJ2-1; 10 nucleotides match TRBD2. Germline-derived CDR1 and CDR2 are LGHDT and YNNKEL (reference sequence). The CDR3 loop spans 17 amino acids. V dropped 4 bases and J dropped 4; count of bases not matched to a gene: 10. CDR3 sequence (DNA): TGTGCCAGCAGCCGAACCAACCTAGCGGGGGCGTACAATGAGCAGTTCTTC. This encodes CASSRTNLAGAYNEQFF.

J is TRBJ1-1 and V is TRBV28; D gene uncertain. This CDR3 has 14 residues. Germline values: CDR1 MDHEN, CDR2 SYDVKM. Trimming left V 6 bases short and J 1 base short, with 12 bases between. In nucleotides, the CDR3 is TGTGCCAGCAGACGCGGACTCTCGAACACTGAAGCTTTCTTT. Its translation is CASRRGLSNTEAFF.

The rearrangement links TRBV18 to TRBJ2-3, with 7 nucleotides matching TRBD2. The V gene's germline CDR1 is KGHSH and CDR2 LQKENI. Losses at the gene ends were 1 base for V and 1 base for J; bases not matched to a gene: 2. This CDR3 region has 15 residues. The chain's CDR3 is CASSPQGGGTDTQYF. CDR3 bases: TGTGCCAGCTCACCACAGGGAGGGGGCACAGATACGCAGTATTTT.